Shown below are 31 T cell receptor beta chains from a single sample sequenced in a study of T cell responses to AZD1222 COVID-19 vaccine. Using immunoSEQ multiplex PCR, the repertoire was profiled, and TCRdb retains in-frame clones only, with some absent. The sample has approximately 170,000 clones, about 90% seen once. The specimen was peripheral blood, collected 28 days after the second AZD1222 dose. All receptors come from an adult who received the AZD1222 COVID-19 vaccine.

The CDR3: CASSLGLGGPETQYF. As DNA, the CDR3 is TGCGCCAGCAGCTTGGGGTTGGGGGGCCCAGAGACCCAGTACTTC. The chain links TRBV5-1 to TRBJ2-5; D may be TRBD1 or TRBD2 (6 bases each). This CDR3 has 15 residues. Per the germline V gene, CDR1 is SGHRS and CDR2 is YFSETQ. V dropped 0 bases and J dropped 4 bases, with 13 bases sitting between them.

The chain carries TRBV5-4 and TRBJ1-6, with D possibly TRBD1 on 6 matching bases. Trimming shortened V by 3 bases and J by 9 bases, and 13 bases separated the two germline ends. Germline CDR1 SGHNT, CDR2 YYREEE (reference sequence). The CDR3 spans 14 residues. The CDR3: CASSSPGESSPLHF. CDR3 sequence (DNA): TGTGCCAGCAGCTCACCAGGGGAGAGTTCACCCCTCCACTTT.

The V call is TRBV29-1, the J call TRBJ1-2, with a possible D match to TRBD1 (5 bases). Germline CDR1 and CDR2: SQVTM and ANQGSEA. The CDR3 is 14 amino acids. Trimming removed 0 bases at V and 4 bases at J, with 12 bases between. CDR3 nucleotides: TGCAGCGTTGAAGATCCGGGACCCACCTATGGCTACACCTTC. Residues: CSVEDPGPTYGYTF.

The J gene is TRBJ2-3, the V gene TRBV9, with unresolved D. CDR1 and CDR2 (germline): SGDLS, YYNGEE. The CDR3 contains 16 residues. V was clipped by 0 bases and J by 3 bases, with 14 bases between them. In nucleotides, the CDR3 is TGTGCCAGCAGCGTAGGATTGGGTAGTGGGACAGATACGCAGTATTTT. This sequence encodes CASSVGLGSGTDTQYF.

The chain combines TRBV5-6 with TRBJ2-1; 9 positions agree with TRBD1. This CDR3 is built from 16 residues. Trimming removed 0 bases from V and 8 bases from J; junction bases left unmatched: 9. CDR1 is SGHDT and CDR2 is YYEEEE in the germline V gene. DNA of the CDR3: TGTGCCAGCAGCTTGGTTGGGGGACAGGGTTCTGATGAGCAGTTCTTC. Amino acid sequence: CASSLVGGQGSDEQFF. Together with reference TRBV5-6 and TRBJ2-1, the CDR3 gives the full variable domain: DAGVTQSPTHLIKTRGQQVTLRCSPKSGHDTVSWYQQALGQGPQFIFQYYEEEERQRGNFPDRFSGHQFPNYSSELNVNALLLGDSALYLCASSLVGGQGSDEQFFGPGTRLTVL.

This chain connects TRBV9 to TRBJ2-1; weak D call: TRBD2 (6 bases). Germline CDR1 and CDR2: SGDLS and YYNGEE. V dropped 7 bases and J dropped 1 base, with 21 bases sitting between them. This CDR3 is 17 amino acids long. CDR3 residues: CASGRGRLGRSYNEQFF. CDR3 sequence (DNA): TGTGCCAGCGGGCGGGGCCGACTTGGGAGGTCCTACAATGAGCAGTTCTTC. Full variable domain (rest looked up from reference TRBV9 and TRBJ2-1): DSGVTQTPKHLITATGQRVTLRCSPRSGDLSVYWYQQSLDQGLQFLIQYYNGEERAKGNILERFSAQQFPDLHSELNLSSLELGDSALYFCASGRGRLGRSYNEQFFGPGTRLTVL.

The chain recombines TRBV6-1 with TRBJ1-5, with TRBD1 matching over 9 bases. Trimming cost V 1 base and J 12 bases; bases outside gene matches: 4. CDR3 size: 13 residues. The germline gives CDR1 MNHNS, CDR2 SASEGT. Written as DNA, the CDR3 is TGTGCCAGCAGTGAAGTAGGACAGGGGCTCCAGCATTTT. It translates to CASSEVGQGLQHF.

This rearrangement joins TRBV5-4 to TRBJ2-3; 7 nucleotides match TRBD2. The CDR3 runs to 16 residues. Germline-derived CDR1 and CDR2 are SGHNT and YYREEE (reference sequence). V shed 2 bases, J shed 0 bases, and the junction held 6 bases outside the gene matches. The CDR3 DNA sequence: TGTGCCAGCAGCTTTTATGGCGGGGGTAGCACAGATACGCAGTATTTT. Translation: CASSFYGGGSTDTQYF.

This chain links TRBV19 with TRBJ1-5; 7 nucleotides agree with TRBD1. The ends lost 2 bases at V and 8 bases at J; junction bases unmatched: 12. Germline CDR1 LNHDA, CDR2 SQIVND (reference sequence). The CDR3 has 16 residues. CDR3 coding DNA: TGTGCCAGTAGTATATGGAGCGACAGGGACTCGGAGCCCCAGCATTTT. Translation gives CASSIWSDRDSEPQHF.

The rearrangement links TRBV10-2 to TRBJ2-3; no reliable D call. The CDR3 is 14 residues long. The germline V and J ends were trimmed by 1 base and 5 bases, with 10 bases remaining between them. The germline V gene encodes CDR1 WSHSY and CDR2 SAAADI. This CDR3 reads CASSELRGQDTQYF. As DNA, the CDR3 is TGCGCCAGCAGTGAGTTAAGAGGCCAAGATACGCAGTATTTT.

This chain joins TRBV5-1 and TRBJ1-4; tentatively, D is TRBD1 (5 bases). The CDR3 is 15 residues long. V lost 0 bases and J lost 6, with 12 bases in between. The V gene's germline CDR1 is SGHRS and CDR2 YFSETQ. CDR3 protein: CASSLERGIDEKLFF. Here the CDR3 DNA reads TGCGCCAGCAGCTTGGAACGGGGGATTGATGAAAAACTGTTTTTT. The whole variable domain, filled in from reference TRBV5-1 and TRBJ1-4, reads KAGVTQTPRYLIKTRGQQVTLSCSPISGHRSVSWYQQTPGQGLQFLFEYFSETQRNKGNFPGRFSGRQFSNSRSEMNVSTLELGDSALYLCASSLERGIDEKLFFGSGTQLSVL.

The chain recombines TRBV29-1 with TRBJ1-5; D not resolved. The CDR3 consists of 13 residues. The germline gives CDR1 SQVTM, CDR2 ANQGSEA. The ends were cut back, 5 bases at V and 0 bases at J, with 8 bases in the middle. Here the CDR3 DNA reads TGCAGCGTTCGGAAGGATAGCAATCAGCCCCAGCATTTT. It specifies CSVRKDSNQPQHF.

This chain links TRBV9 with TRBJ1-6; D unresolved. The germline V gene has CDR1 SGDLS and CDR2 YYNGEE. The CDR3 totals 15 residues. V lost 0 bases and J 7 bases, leaving 11 bases between the germline ends. In nucleotides, the CDR3 is TGTGCCAGCAGCGTAGGTGGCCTCATGAATTCACCCCTCCACTTT. Its translation is CASSVGGLMNSPLHF.

This chain connects TRBV24-1 to TRBJ2-7, with 9 nucleotides matching TRBD1. There are 13 residues in the CDR3. Germline V gives CDR1 KGHDR, CDR2 SFDVKD. The junction had 8 bases not matched to a gene; V was cut back by 3 bases and J by 12 bases. CDR3 in amino acids: CATSDGRTGVPYF. Written as DNA, the CDR3 is TGTGCCACCAGTGATGGAAGGACAGGGGTGCCGTACTTC.

The gene calls are TRBV6-2 or TRBV6-3 and TRBJ2-7; 9 positions agree with TRBD1. The CDR3 length is 15 residues. Germline V lookup: CDR1 MNHEY, CDR2 SVGEGT. Losses at the gene ends were 2 bases for V and 3 bases for J; bases not matched to a gene: 5. CDR3 region: CASSYGRTGDYEQYF. The CDR3 bases are TGTGCCAGCAGTTACGGGAGGACAGGGGACTACGAGCAGTACTTC.

The J gene is TRBJ2-5, the V gene TRBV4-3, with 13 bases that match TRBD2. Germline V CDR1 and CDR2: LGHNA, YSLEER. V gave up 8 bases and J gave up 9 bases; unmatched junction bases: 12. The CDR3 covers 15 residues. The CDR3 here is CASGGTSGALGPQYF. The CDR3 region has the DNA TGCGCCAGCGGAGGGACTAGCGGGGCCCTCGGGCCCCAGTACTTC.

The rearrangement uses TRBV18 and TRBJ1-2; D unresolved. CDR1 is KGHSH and CDR2 is LQKENI in the germline V gene. V lost 0 bases and J lost 7, with 12 bases in between. This CDR3 spans 14 amino acids. The CDR3 nucleotides read TGTGCCAGCTCACCACCGGTCCTAATGGGTGGCTACACCTTC. Amino acid sequence: CASSPPVLMGGYTF. Supplemented by reference TRBV18 and TRBJ1-2, the full variable domain reads NAGVMQNPRHLVRRRGQEARLRCSPMKGHSHVYWYRQLPEEGLKFMVYLQKENIIDESGMPKERFSAEFPKEGPSILRIQQVVRGDSAAYFCASSPPVLMGGYTFGSGTRLTVV.

This chain connects TRBV19 to TRBJ2-7; TRBD1 might be the D (6 bases). V was shortened by 0 bases and J by 1 base, with 19 bases between the two germline ends. This CDR3 is built from 18 residues. Looked up from germline, CDR1 is LNHDA and CDR2 is SQIVND (reference sequence). DNA of the CDR3: TGTGCCAGTAGTATAGATCCCTTAAAGACAGGCCGTTCCTACGAGCAGTACTTC. Translated, it gives CASSIDPLKTGRSYEQYF.

The chain is built from TRBV21-1 and TRBJ2-1; the listed D gene, TRBD1, was not tested against the DNA. TRBV21-1 counts as a pseudogene. The CDR3 totals 19 residues. CDR3 residues: CASSKARSYTGFGLREQFF. CDR3 DNA: TGTGCCAGCAGCAAAGCCCGCTCTTATACAGGGTTCGGCCTTCGGGAGCAGTTCTTC.

The chain joins TRBV4-2 to TRBJ2-7; possible D gene TRBD1, 5 bases. This CDR3 region has 15 residues. Germline CDR1 LGHNA, CDR2 YNFKEQ. Trimming stripped 1 base from V and 6 bases from J, with 16 bases between. The CDR3 protein is CASSQGSIRTGEQYF. The CDR3 nucleotides read TGTGCCAGCAGCCAAGGGTCCATAAGAACAGGCGAGCAGTACTTC.

This chain connects TRBV11-2 to TRBJ1-3, with D perhaps matching TRBD1 (5 bases). The CDR3 is 15 residues long. In germline, CDR1 is SGHAT, CDR2 FQNNGV. V lost 8 bases and J 2 bases, leaving 16 bases between the germline ends. The CDR3 region has the DNA TGTGCCAGCCGCCCCAGACAGATCGCTGGAAACACCATATATTTT. Amino acid sequence: CASRPRQIAGNTIYF.

This chain uses TRBV30 with TRBJ1-6, with 7 bases matching TRBD1. CDR3 length equals 14 residues. The V gene's germline CDR1 is GTSNPN and CDR2 SVGIG (reference sequence). The V segment lost 0 bases and the J segment 7 bases; nucleotides outside the gene matches: 3. CDR3 coding DNA: TGTGCCTGGAGTGTTGACAGGGAAAATTCACCCCTCCACTTT. It codes for CAWSVDRENSPLHF.

The V and J genes are TRBV6-1 and TRBJ2-6; perhaps TRBD2 as D (6 bases). Germline CDR1 reads MNHNS; CDR2 reads SASEGT. This CDR3 has 16 residues. The V gene lost 2 bases and the J gene lost 2 bases, with 10 bases spanning the gap. The CDR3 nucleotides read TGTGCCAGCAGTGAAATTGGAGGGGCTGGGGCCAACGTCCTGACTTTC. Its protein is CASSEIGGAGANVLTF.

The chain recombines TRBV24-1 with TRBJ2-7; 8 bases line up with TRBD2. Germline lookup yields CDR1 KGHDR and CDR2 SFDVKD. J lost 5 bases, V lost 1 base, and 6 bases had no gene match. CDR3 size: 15 residues. CDR3 in DNA: TGTGCCACCAGTGATTTCCGGACGGGGGGGCACGAGCAGTACTTC. Its translation is CATSDFRTGGHEQYF.

The chain links TRBV9 to TRBJ1-3, with no clear D. CDR3 size: 14 residues. Germline V CDR1 and CDR2: SGDLS, YYNGEE. V lost 0 bases, J lost 3 bases, and 7 bases lay in between. The CDR3 loop is CASSVEGIGNTIYF. CDR3 nucleotides: TGTGCCAGCAGCGTAGAAGGGATTGGAAACACCATATATTTT.

This rearrangement joins TRBV29-1 to TRBJ2-3; 12 bases agree with TRBD2. V was pared by 6 bases and J by 5 bases, with 6 bases of the junction left unmatched. The germline V gene encodes CDR1 SQVTM and CDR2 ANQGSEA. The CDR3 length is 14 residues. The CDR3 DNA sequence: TGCAGCGTATCGACTAGCGGGGGTGGAGATACGCAGTATTTT. Translating it yields CSVSTSGGGDTQYF.

This chain joins TRBV7-3 and TRBJ1-6, with D unresolved. The CDR3 is 13 amino acids. Germline V gives CDR1 SGHTA, CDR2 FQGTGA. The V and J ends lost 5 bases and 9 bases respectively, with 11 bases between them. CDR3 region: CASSPGNISPLHF. In DNA form, the CDR3 reads TGTGCCAGCAGCCCCGGGAATATTTCACCCCTCCACTTT.

This chain joins TRBV6-1 and TRBJ2-1; TRBD2 matches at 16 bases. The CDR3 spans 18 residues. Germline V gene lookup returns CDR1 MNHNS and CDR2 SASEGT. J was trimmed by 2 bases and V by 3 bases; bases with no gene match: 4. The CDR3 spells CASSEAGTSGGAYNEQFF. CDR3 in DNA: TGTGCCAGCAGTGAGGCGGGGACTAGCGGGGGGGCCTACAATGAGCAGTTCTTC.

The gene calls are TRBV20-1 and TRBJ2-3; D is undetermined. Trimming shortened V by 3 bases and J by 0 bases, and 10 bases separated the two germline ends. Looked up from germline, CDR1 is DFQATT and CDR2 is SNEGSKA (reference sequence). This CDR3 is 14 amino acids long. CDR3 bases: TGCAGTGCTAGTGTGGGCCTTAGCACAGATACGCAGTATTTT. Translated: CSASVGLSTDTQYF.

The chain joins TRBV14 to TRBJ2-1; 11 positions agree with TRBD2. The V gene end was trimmed by 1 base and the J gene end by 9 bases; junction bases not matched to a gene: 2. The CDR3 is 14 residues long. Germline V lookup: CDR1 SGHDN, CDR2 FVKESK. The chain's CDR3 is CASSQALAGAEQFF. DNA for the CDR3: TGTGCCAGCAGCCAAGCACTAGCGGGGGCTGAGCAGTTCTTC.

The CDR3 here is CASSRERGNTGELFF. CDR3 DNA: TGTGCCAGCAGTCGTGAGCGGGGGAACACCGGGGAGCTGTTTTTT. This chain joins TRBV2 and TRBJ2-2; 7 nucleotides match TRBD2. Germline CDR1 reads SNHLY; CDR2 reads FYNNEI. The CDR3 consists of 15 residues. J lost 1 base, V lost 5 bases, and 4 bases had no gene match. The full variable domain, completed using reference TRBV2 and TRBJ2-2, is EPEVTQTPSHQVTQMGQEVILRCVPISNHLYFYWYRQILGQKVEFLVSFYNNEISEKSEIFDDQFSVERPDGSNFTLKIRSTKLEDSAMYFCASSRERGNTGELFFGEGSRLTVL.